The clone carrying this T cell receptor beta chain was recorded a few times. The record originates from a study of T cell changes during pregnancy in multiple sclerosis. Only in-frame clones appear in the TCRdb table, and some are missing; sequencing was by immunoSEQ multiplex PCR. The sample carries tens of thousands of clones, approximately 92% recorded once. The specimen was peripheral blood, collected before pregnancy. This clonotype originated in a female donor with multiple sclerosis, enrolled in a pregnancy study.

The CDR3 region has the DNA TGTGCCTGGAGTGTACGACGTCCAGGGTACACTGAAGCTTTCTTT. This encodes CAWSVRRPGYTEAFF. The gene calls are TRBV30 and TRBJ1-1; TRBD1 might be the D (5 bases). This CDR3 is 15 amino acids long. V was cut by 0 bases and J by 3 bases, with 14 bases left in between. Germline values: CDR1 GTSNPN, CDR2 SVGIG (reference sequence). Variable domain in full (rest from reference TRBV30 and TRBJ1-1): SQTIHQWPATLVQPVGSPLSLECTVEGTSNPNLYWYRQAAGRGLQLLFYSVGIGQISSEVPQNLSASRPQDRQFILSSKKLLLSDSGFYLCAWSVRRPGYTEAFFGQGTRLTVV.